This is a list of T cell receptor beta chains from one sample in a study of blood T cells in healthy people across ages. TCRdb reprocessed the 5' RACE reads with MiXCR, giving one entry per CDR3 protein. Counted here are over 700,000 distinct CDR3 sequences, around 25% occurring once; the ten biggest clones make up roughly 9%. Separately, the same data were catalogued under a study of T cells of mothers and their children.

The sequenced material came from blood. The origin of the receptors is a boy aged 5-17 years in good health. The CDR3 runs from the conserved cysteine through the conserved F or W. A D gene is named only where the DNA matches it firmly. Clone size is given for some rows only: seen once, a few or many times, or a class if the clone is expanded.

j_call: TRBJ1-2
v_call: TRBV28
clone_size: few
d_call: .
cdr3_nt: TGTGCCAGCAGTTCGCCGGAGGGCCAGGCTCTTAACTATGGCTACACCTTC
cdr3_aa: CASSSPEGQALNYGYTF

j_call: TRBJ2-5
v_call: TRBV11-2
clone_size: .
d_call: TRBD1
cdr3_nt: TGTGCCAGCAGCTTAGGGACAGGAATGGAAGAGACCCAGTACTTC
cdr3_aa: CASSLGTGMEETQYF

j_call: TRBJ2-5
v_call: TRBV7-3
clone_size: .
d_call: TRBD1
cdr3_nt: TGTGCCAGCAGCTCTGAAGGGGGCGAAGAGACCCAGTACTTC
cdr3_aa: CASSSEGGEETQYF

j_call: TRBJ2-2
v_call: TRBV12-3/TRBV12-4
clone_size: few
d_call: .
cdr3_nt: TGTGCCAGCATTGGCGGGGAGAACACCGGGGAGCTGTTTTTT
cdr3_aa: CASIGGENTGELFF

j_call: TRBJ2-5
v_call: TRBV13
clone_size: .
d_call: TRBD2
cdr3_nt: TGTGCCAGCAGTTTCGGTGGGACTAGAGGATTGGAGACCCAGTACTTC
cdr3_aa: CASSFGGTRGLETQYF

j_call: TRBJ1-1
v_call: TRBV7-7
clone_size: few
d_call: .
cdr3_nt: TGTGCTAGCAGCTTAGTTGAACCGGGGGCCCTCTTAGGCACTGAAGCTTTCTTT
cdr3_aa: CASSLVEPGALLGTEAFF

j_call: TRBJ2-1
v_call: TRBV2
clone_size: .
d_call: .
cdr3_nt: TGTGCCGGCCGAGGCCCGCATCCCCCGGGTGAGCAGTTCTTC
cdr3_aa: CAGRGPHPPGEQFF

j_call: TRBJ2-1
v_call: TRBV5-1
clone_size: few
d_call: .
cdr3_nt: TGCGCCAGCAGCTACCGGGGCCCCGGCAATGAGCAGTTCTTC
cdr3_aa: CASSYRGPGNEQFF

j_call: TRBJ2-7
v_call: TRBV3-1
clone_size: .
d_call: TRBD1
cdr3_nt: TGTGCCAGCAGCCATTACCCGTCCACAGGGGACCTTGCCTACGAGCAGTACTTC
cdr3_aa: CASSHYPSTGDLAYEQYF

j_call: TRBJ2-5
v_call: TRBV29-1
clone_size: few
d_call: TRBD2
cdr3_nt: TGCAGCGTTGTCCCAGCGGGGTCCCAAGAGACCCAGTACTTC
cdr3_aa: CSVVPAGSQETQYF

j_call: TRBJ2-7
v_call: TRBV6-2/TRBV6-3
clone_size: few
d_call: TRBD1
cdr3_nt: TGTGCCAGCACCCATACCGGGACAGGGGGAAACGAGCAGTACTTC
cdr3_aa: CASTHTGTGGNEQYF

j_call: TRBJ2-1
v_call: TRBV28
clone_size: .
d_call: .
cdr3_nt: TGTGCCAGCAGTTTCCTAACCCTAAACAATGAGCAGTTCTTC
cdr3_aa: CASSFLTLNNEQFF

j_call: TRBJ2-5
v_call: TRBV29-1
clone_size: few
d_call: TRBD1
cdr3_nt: TGCAGCGTTGAAGGCCGGGACAGCAACCAAGAGACCCAGTACTTC
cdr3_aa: CSVEGRDSNQETQYF

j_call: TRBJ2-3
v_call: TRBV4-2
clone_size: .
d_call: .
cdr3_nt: TGTGCCAGCAGCCGTAGGGGGGAAAGGGGTGATACGCAGTATTTT
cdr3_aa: CASSRRGERGDTQYF

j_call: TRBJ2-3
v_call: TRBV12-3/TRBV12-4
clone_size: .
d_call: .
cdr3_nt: TGTGCCAGCAGTGCCATGCCGGCATACACAGATACGCAGTATTTT
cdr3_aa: CASSAMPAYTDTQYF

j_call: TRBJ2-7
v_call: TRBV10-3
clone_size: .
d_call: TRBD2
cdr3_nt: TGTGCCATCAGTGTCGGTAGCGGGAGGGCCGGGGTGTACGAGCAGTACTTC
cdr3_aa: CAISVGSGRAGVYEQYF